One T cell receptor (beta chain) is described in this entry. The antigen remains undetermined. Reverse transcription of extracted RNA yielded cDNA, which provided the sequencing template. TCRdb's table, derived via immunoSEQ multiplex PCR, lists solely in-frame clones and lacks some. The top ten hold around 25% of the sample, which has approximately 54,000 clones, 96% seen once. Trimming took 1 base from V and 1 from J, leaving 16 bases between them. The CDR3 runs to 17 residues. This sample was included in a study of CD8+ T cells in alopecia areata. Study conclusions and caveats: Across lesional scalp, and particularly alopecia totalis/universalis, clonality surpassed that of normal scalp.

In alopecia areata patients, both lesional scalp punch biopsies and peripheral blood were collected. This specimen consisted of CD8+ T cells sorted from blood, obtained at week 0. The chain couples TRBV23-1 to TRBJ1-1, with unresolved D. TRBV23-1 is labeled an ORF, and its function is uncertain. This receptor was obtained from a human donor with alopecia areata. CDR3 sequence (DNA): TGCGCCAGCAGTCAATGTCCTTTTTGGCGGTCGAACACTGAAGCTTTCTTT. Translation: CASSQCPFWRSNTEAFF.